A selection of T cell receptor beta chains follows, all from one sample in a study of blood T cells in healthy people across ages. TCRdb re-called the 5' RACE reads with MiXCR, one entry per CDR3 protein. The sample carries around 750,000 distinct CDR3 sequences, about 55% recorded once. Sequenced material: blood. Source of these receptors: an older man in good health. The CDR3 runs from the conserved cysteine through the conserved F or W. Each record gives: CDR3 DNA, CDR3 protein, clone size, CDR3 length, D gene, J gene, V gene. A D gene is named only where the DNA matches it firmly. Rows may omit the clone size; those that give it use once, few, many or a size class.

TGCAGCGTTGACGGGGACGGGGCCTACGAGCAGTACTTC,CSVDGDGAYEQYF,-,13,-,TRBJ2-7,TRBV29-1
TGTGCCAGCAACAGACTGCGAAATTCACCCCTCCACTTT,CASNRLRNSPLHF,-,13,-,TRBJ1-6,TRBV28
TGTGCCAGCGGGAGGGACAGGGGTCTCTCTGGGGCCAACGTCCTGACTTTC,CASGRDRGLSGANVLTF,-,17,TRBD1,TRBJ2-6,TRBV2
TGTGCCAGCAGCCAAGCAGGGCGGGGTTACACTGAAGCTTTCTTT,CASSQAGRGYTEAFF,few,15,-,TRBJ1-1,TRBV3-1
TGCAGCGTTGGGGGACTAGCGGCAGAAAACATTCAGTACTTC,CSVGGLAAENIQYF,-,14,TRBD2,TRBJ2-4,TRBV29-1
TGTGCCAGCAGTTTCACGCCCTCTTTCGAGCAGTACTTC,CASSFTPSFEQYF,-,13,-,TRBJ2-7,TRBV27
TGTGCCAGCACCGCACTAGCGGGAGAGTCCTACAATGAGCAGTTCTTC,CASTALAGESYNEQFF,-,16,TRBD2,TRBJ2-1,TRBV12-3/TRBV12-4
TGTGCCAGCAGCTCCCCGGGACAGCGTTCCTACGAGCAGTACTTC,CASSSPGQRSYEQYF,-,15,TRBD1,TRBJ2-7,TRBV7-9
TGCGCCAGCAGTCCGGGACTAGCGGCAATGAGCTCCTACAATGAGCAGTTCTTC,CASSPGLAAMSSYNEQFF,-,18,TRBD2,TRBJ2-1,TRBV5-1
TGTGCCAGTAGTAATTCAGGGGTAGTGAATCAAAAACTGTTTTTT,CASSNSGVVNQKLFF,once,15,-,TRBJ1-4,TRBV19
TGTGCCAGCACCCAAGCGGGCACTGAAGCTTTCTTT,CASTQAGTEAFF,-,12,-,TRBJ1-1,TRBV28
TGCAGTGCTAGAGATTCAATGAGCTCCTATAATTCACCCCTCCACTTT,CSARDSMSSYNSPLHF,-,16,-,TRBJ1-6,TRBV20-1
TGTGCCAGCAGTCCTGACAGGGTCCAGCCCCAGCATTTT,CASSPDRVQPQHF,-,13,TRBD1,TRBJ1-5,TRBV12-3/TRBV12-4
TGCAGCGCTGGGACTAGCGGGAGTGAGACCCAGTACTTC,CSAGTSGSETQYF,-,13,TRBD2,TRBJ2-5,TRBV29-1
TGCAGTGCTGCCCGCAGTTTTTCCTACAATGAGCAGTTCTTC,CSAARSFSYNEQFF,once,14,-,TRBJ2-1,TRBV20-1
TGTGCCAGCTCACCTGTTTCAGGGTTGGATGAGCAGTTCTTC,CASSPVSGLDEQFF,-,14,-,TRBJ2-1,TRBV18
TGCAGCGTTGAAGAGGGACTAGCGGTACCTTTAGCCTACAATGAGCAGTTCTTC,CSVEEGLAVPLAYNEQFF,-,18,TRBD2,TRBJ2-1,TRBV29-1
TGTGCCAGCAGTCCGCTCTCCCTACGGCGCTCTGGGGCCAACGTCCTGACTTTC,CASSPLSLRRSGANVLTF,-,18,-,TRBJ2-6,TRBV27
TGCAGTGCTAGAGATGCGAGGCGGGATTACCAAGAGACCCAGTACTTC,CSARDARRDYQETQYF,-,16,-,TRBJ2-5,TRBV20-1
TGTGCCAGCGGCCGTTTTTTCACAGGGAACGGCTACACCTTC,CASGRFFTGNGYTF,-,14,-,TRBJ1-2,TRBV6-2/TRBV6-3
TGTGCCAGCAGTGAAAGGCGAACAGGGTTAGATGAAAAACTGTTTTTT,CASSERRTGLDEKLFF,-,16,-,TRBJ1-4,TRBV2
TGTGCCAGCGGCCGCCCCGAGGGGGCCGAAGACAATGAGCAGTTCTTC,CASGRPEGAEDNEQFF,few,16,TRBD1,TRBJ2-1,TRBV2
TGCGCCAGCTCCTCCTTGCAGGGAAGGGAGCTGTTTTTT,CASSSLQGRELFF,-,13,-,TRBJ2-2,TRBV10-1
TGCGCCAGCAGCTTGCGTTTAGCGGGAATTTCTGGGGCCAACGTCCTGACTTTC,CASSLRLAGISGANVLTF,few,18,TRBD2,TRBJ2-6,TRBV5-1
TGCGCCAGCAGCCCCAGCGACAGAGCCTACCAAGAGACCCAGTACTTC,CASSPSDRAYQETQYF,few,16,-,TRBJ2-5,TRBV5-1
TGCGCCAGCAGCTTGGTGGGGACAGGGCAAGAGACCCAGTTCTTC,CASSLVGTGQETQFF,-,15,TRBD1,TRBJ2-1,TRBV5-1
TGTGCCAGCAGTGAGATCGGGACAGGGATCGACATTCAGTACTTC,CASSEIGTGIDIQYF,-,15,TRBD1,TRBJ2-4,TRBV2
TGCAGCGTTGATGACTCTATCACTGAAGCTTTCTTT,CSVDDSITEAFF,-,12,-,TRBJ1-1,TRBV29-1
TGCAGTGCTGGAATTCCGACTAGCGGGGCCTACGAGCAGTACTTC,CSAGIPTSGAYEQYF,-,15,TRBD2,TRBJ2-7,TRBV20-1
TGTGCCAGCAGTTACTCCCGACTAGCGTCCTACAATGAGCAGTTCTTC,CASSYSRLASYNEQFF,-,16,TRBD2,TRBJ2-1,TRBV6-5
TGTGCCAGCAGCCAAGATTTGGGGGGGCACAATTCACCCCTCCACTTT,CASSQDLGGHNSPLHF,-,16,-,TRBJ1-6,TRBV4-2
TGTGCCAGCAGTGGGACAGGGGGATTGGATGGCTACACCTTC,CASSGTGGLDGYTF,few,14,TRBD1,TRBJ1-2,TRBV27
TGCAGTGCTAGAGCCCCCTCAGGGTTGTATGGCTACACCTTC,CSARAPSGLYGYTF,-,14,-,TRBJ1-2,TRBV20-1
TGTGCCAGCGGCCGGGACAGGGTGGTTAATGAGCAGTTCTTC,CASGRDRVVNEQFF,once,14,TRBD1,TRBJ2-1,TRBV28
TGTGCCAGCTCACATAATACAGACACTGAAGCTTTCTTT,CASSHNTDTEAFF,-,13,-,TRBJ1-1,TRBV18
TGCAGCGTCCACGGGACACCGACCAACTCCTACGAGCAGTACTTC,CSVHGTPTNSYEQYF,few,15,-,TRBJ2-7,TRBV29-1
TGCGCCAGCAGCCAGACTAGCGGGAGCCGTATTCAGTACTTC,CASSQTSGSRIQYF,-,14,TRBD2,TRBJ2-4,TRBV5-1
TGTGCCAGCAGTGATCACGGGGTGGGGGGATTCAATGAGCAGTTCTTC,CASSDHGVGGFNEQFF,-,16,-,TRBJ2-1,TRBV6-4
TGTGCCAGCAGCCAAGCGGCGGGTGTGTCCTACGAGCAGTACTTC,CASSQAAGVSYEQYF,once,15,-,TRBJ2-7,TRBV3-1
TGCGCCAGCAGTCCCGGCAGGGGGATCACTGAAGCTTTCTTT,CASSPGRGITEAFF,-,14,TRBD1,TRBJ1-1,TRBV4-1
TGCGCCAGCAGTGAGAGGCCTAGCGGCAATGAGCAGTTCTTC,CASSERPSGNEQFF,-,14,TRBD2,TRBJ2-1,TRBV10-2
TGTGCCAGCAGCCAACCAGCAGAGACCCAGTACTTC,CASSQPAETQYF,-,12,-,TRBJ2-5,TRBV3-1
TGCGCCAGCAGCCTCCTAGCGGGAGGGGTCAATGAGCAGTTCTTC,CASSLLAGGVNEQFF,few,15,TRBD2,TRBJ2-1,TRBV10-1
TGTGCCAGCAACTTAACGGACGGGAGGGCTACAGATACGCAGTATTTT,CASNLTDGRATDTQYF,-,16,TRBD2,TRBJ2-3,TRBV7-3
TGTGCCAGCAGTCAAGCCCAAGAGACCCAGTACTTC,CASSQAQETQYF,-,12,-,TRBJ2-5,TRBV6-5
TGCAGTGCCCCCATAGCGGGAGTAGGGGCCACAGATACGCAGTATTTT,CSAPIAGVGATDTQYF,-,16,TRBD2,TRBJ2-3,TRBV20-1
TGTGCCAGCAGCAGAGGGACTGCCTTTGGAGAGCAGTTCTTC,CASSRGTAFGEQFF,-,14,-,TRBJ2-1,TRBV11-2
TGCGCCAGCAGCTTGGGCATGCCGAACACTGAAGCTTTCTTT,CASSLGMPNTEAFF,-,14,-,TRBJ1-1,TRBV5-1
TGTGCCAGTAGGGCCCCACCTTTCATCTATGGCTACACCTTC,CASRAPPFIYGYTF,-,14,-,TRBJ1-2,TRBV19
TGCGCCAGCAGCTCCTCGGCAGGTAGCAATCAGCCCCAGCATTTT,CASSSSAGSNQPQHF,-,15,-,TRBJ1-5,TRBV5-1
TGTGCCAGCAGAAGGACTAGCGGGACTGGCCCCTACGAGCAGTACTTC,CASRRTSGTGPYEQYF,-,16,TRBD2,TRBJ2-7,TRBV27
TGCAGTGCTAGCTCCCCTAAGCGGGCCGACTACGAGCAGTACTTC,CSASSPKRADYEQYF,-,15,-,TRBJ2-7,TRBV20-1
TGTGCCAGCAGCCGGGTTTCACCCGGGACAGGGGGTTTTTCACCCCTCCACTTT,CASSRVSPGTGGFSPLHF,few,18,TRBD1,TRBJ1-6,TRBV7-2
TGTGCCAGCTCACCACCACGACAGGTATACAATGAGCAGTTCTTC,CASSPPRQVYNEQFF,-,15,-,TRBJ2-1,TRBV18
TGCGCCAGCAGCTTGGAAACTGCAGGGGGTTGGTCCCAGTACTTC,CASSLETAGGWSQYF,-,15,TRBD1,TRBJ2-5,TRBV5-1